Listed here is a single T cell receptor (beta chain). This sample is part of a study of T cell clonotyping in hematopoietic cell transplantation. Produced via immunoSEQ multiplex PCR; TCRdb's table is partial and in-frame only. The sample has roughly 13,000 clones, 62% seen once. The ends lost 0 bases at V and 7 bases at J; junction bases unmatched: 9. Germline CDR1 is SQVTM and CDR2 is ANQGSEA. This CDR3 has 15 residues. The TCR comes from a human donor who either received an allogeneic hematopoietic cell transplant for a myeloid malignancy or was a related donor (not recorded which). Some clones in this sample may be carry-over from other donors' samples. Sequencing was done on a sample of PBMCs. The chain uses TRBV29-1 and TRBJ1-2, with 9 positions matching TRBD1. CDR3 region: CSVEDIRTGVLGYTF. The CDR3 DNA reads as TGCAGCGTTGAAGACATAAGGACAGGGGTCCTTGGCTACACCTTC.